This T cell receptor beta chain derives from a study of shared clonotypes between healthy human individuals (dated by TCRdb to the early 2020s). Some background on the complete study: The cohort comprised a couple of women and three men aged 18 to 49 years. Per donor, three plates each were used for CD4 naive and CD4 memory, two for CD8 naive, and one for CD8 memory. To estimate repertoire size and how much clonotype sharing occurs between individuals, the study deeply sequenced the blood TCR repertoires of roughly 5 healthy adults. To increase sequencing depth and limit assay-specific biases, different laboratories used diverse techniques to prepare libraries and sequence TCR repertoires. Per donor, leukapheresis produced somewhere between about 0.8 and 9 billion PBMCs.

Concerning this clone: No cognate antigen has been identified for it. No qualities accompany the bases; no much larger clone lies one base away.

Results the study describes overall, beyond this receptor: Because the study included a small number of donors, the genetic and exposure-history diversity represented was limited. Compared with non-shared clonotypes, the clonotypes found in all four sorted-subset donors had higher generation probabilities. Pairwise subsampling led to the expectation that sequencing depth would affect the degree of clonotype sharing among donors. Rarefaction of sorted-subset datasets indicated incomplete sequencing despite the large sequencing depth. Naive subsets generally had larger estimated clonotype richness than memory subsets. Sampling was limited to blood, and TCR repertoires in tissue likely differ from TCR repertoires in blood. Sharing across a handful of donors was observed for about 5% of naive CD4, about 3.2% of naive CD8, around 2.5% of memory CD4, and 0.4% of memory CD8 clonotypes.

Using the deep immunoSEQ assay, multiplex PCR amplified TCR CDR3 regions from genomic DNA. Extracted genomic DNA from each cell subset was distributed evenly across all wells of several immunoSEQ 96-well plates, and each plate was treated as a replicate. Each replicate PCR for sorted subsets received 200 ng genomic DNA, equal to about 30,000 T cell genomes. The purified libraries were quantified using a Qubit 3.0 fluorometer, sized with a Bioanalyzer 2100, and then quantified again using the KAPA Library Quantification kit. Each immunoSEQ 96-well plate was sequenced on its own single-read 150-cycle Illumina NextSeq 550 flow cell. The paper's data handling went like this. Because the immunoSEQ output included only junctional sequences and no quality scores, the filtering could not be the same as the filtering used for full-length reads. Sequences were annotated with PyIR, a Python wrapper for IgBLAST v1.9, and V/J genes and CDR3 were assigned using IMGT germline references. Reads were filtered out if the reads had weak V/J assignments (E-value above 1e-6), no CDR3, stop codons, out-of-frame junctions, or ambiguous translated residues. V3J clonotypes were defined as sequences sharing an identical inferred V gene, J gene, and CDR3 amino acid sequence. Percentage overlap between repertoires was calculated by dividing the number of shared unique clonotypes by the size of the smaller repertoire. Richness of each repertoire was evaluated using RTK rarefaction, the Chao1 estimator, and Recon v2.1 estimates of unobserved clonotypes. Generation probabilities were computed with OLGA for all TCRbeta clonotypes obtained by the gDNA method from a few donors. The table comes from immuneACCESS by way of TCRdb, which keeps in-frame sequences with V and J called. Part of the clones is missing from these tables; in studies checked, under half for an unresolved V gene and the rest for unknown reasons. V and J calls and clone size are copied from that table; D and trimming were computed from the DNA. The sample table holds about 1.1 million clones, of which approximately 80% were seen once. The ten biggest clones cover about 0.94% of the sample.

The donors were healthy, HIV-negative adults who had no recently reported acute infections or vaccinations. All donors were Caucasian adults living in Nashville, Tennessee, USA. CD4+ T cells were enriched by magnetic negative selection, after which naive cells were positively selected on CD45RA and the negative fraction was taken as the memory subset. Blood was collected by leukapheresis, and PBMCs were isolated by Ficoll-Histopaque density gradient centrifugation and then cryopreserved in liquid nitrogen vapor phase. Analytical flow cytometry was used to check the purity and quantity of each magnetically sorted T cell population. Genomic DNA was isolated from each sorted fraction and quantified by UV absorbance on a Nanodrop 2000c. Spanning cysteine to phenylalanine, the CDR3 consists of 13 amino acids. Only the CDR3 DNA stays, 39 bases, in frame from base 1. The germline ends are 8 bases apart after V is trimmed by 3 bases and J by 4 bases. As encoded in the germline V gene, CDR1 is MNHNS while CDR2 is SASEGT.

The clonotype was recovered from a man in his late teens or twenties in good health. Some clones in this sample may be carry-over from other donors' samples. The material sequenced was memory CD4+ T cells from PBMCs. This sample's cell subset or site label indicates: CD45RA-negative fraction. The V gene is TRBV6-1 and the J gene is TRBJ2-3; there is no confident call for the D gene. CDR3 loop: CASSEQAADTQYF. The nucleotides read TGTGCCAGCAGTGAGCAGGCCGCAGATACGCAGTATTTT.